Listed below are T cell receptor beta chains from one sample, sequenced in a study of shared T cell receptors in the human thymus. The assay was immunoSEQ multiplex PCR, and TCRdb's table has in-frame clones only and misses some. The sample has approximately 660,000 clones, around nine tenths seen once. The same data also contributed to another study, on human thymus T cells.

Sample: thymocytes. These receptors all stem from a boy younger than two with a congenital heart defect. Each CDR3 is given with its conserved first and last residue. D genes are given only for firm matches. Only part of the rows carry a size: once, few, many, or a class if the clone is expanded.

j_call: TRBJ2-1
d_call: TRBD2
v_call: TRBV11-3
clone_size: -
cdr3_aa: CASSLDRTSGPPYNEQFF
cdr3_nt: TGTGCCAGCAGCTTAGATAGGACTAGCGGGCCACCTTACAATGAGCAGTTCTTC

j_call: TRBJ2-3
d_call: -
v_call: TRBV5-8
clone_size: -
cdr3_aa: CASSFISRLESDTQYF
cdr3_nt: TGTGCCAGCAGCTTTATCTCGAGACTAGAATCTGATACGCAGTATTTT

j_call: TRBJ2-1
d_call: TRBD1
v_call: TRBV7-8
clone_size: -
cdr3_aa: CASRKDRADSYNEQFF
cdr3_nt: TGTGCCAGCAGAAAGGACAGGGCGGATTCCTACAATGAGCAGTTCTTC

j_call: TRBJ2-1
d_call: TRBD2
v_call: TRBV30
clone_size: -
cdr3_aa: CAWRSGLAGEGGEQFF
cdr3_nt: TGTGCCTGGAGAAGCGGTCTAGCGGGAGAGGGGGGTGAGCAGTTCTTC

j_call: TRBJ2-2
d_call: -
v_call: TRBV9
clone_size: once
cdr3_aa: CASSVPRGSLGASNTGELFF
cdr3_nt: TGTGCCAGCAGCGTACCCAGAGGGTCCCTGGGCGCCTCGAACACCGGGGAGCTGTTTTTT

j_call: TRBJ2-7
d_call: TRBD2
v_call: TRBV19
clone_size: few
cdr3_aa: CASRSIAGESHEQYF
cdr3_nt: TGTGCCAGTAGGTCTATAGCGGGAGAATCCCACGAGCAGTACTTC

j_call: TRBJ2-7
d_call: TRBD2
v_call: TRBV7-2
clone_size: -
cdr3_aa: CASSIGTSGRASPNEQYF
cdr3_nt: TGTGCCAGCAGCATTGGGACTAGCGGGAGGGCCTCCCCCAACGAGCAGTACTTC

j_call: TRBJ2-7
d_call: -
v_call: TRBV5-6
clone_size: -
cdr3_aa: CASSHTLQGRDYEQYF
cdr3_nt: TGTGCCAGCAGCCATACTTTACAGGGCCGGGACTACGAGCAGTACTTC

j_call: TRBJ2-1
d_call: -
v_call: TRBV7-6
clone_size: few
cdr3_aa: CASSLASSGEQFF
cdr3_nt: TGTGCCAGCAGCTTAGCCAGTAGCGGTGAGCAGTTCTTC

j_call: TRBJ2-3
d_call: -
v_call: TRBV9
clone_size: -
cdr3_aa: CASSPGRGTDTQYF
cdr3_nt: TGTGCCAGCAGCCCCGGCAGGGGCACAGATACGCAGTATTTT

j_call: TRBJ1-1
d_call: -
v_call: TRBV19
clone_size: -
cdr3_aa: CASSVGREGMNTEAFF
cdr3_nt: TGTGCCAGTAGTGTGGGGAGGGAGGGAATGAACACTGAAGCTTTCTTT

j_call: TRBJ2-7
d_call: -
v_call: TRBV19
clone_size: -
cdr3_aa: CAPTSDRGGDYEQYF
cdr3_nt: TGTGCCCCTACTTCGGACCGCGGGGGCGACTACGAGCAGTACTTC

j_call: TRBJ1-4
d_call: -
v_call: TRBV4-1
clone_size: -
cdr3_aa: CASSQRGGPTTIATNEKLFF
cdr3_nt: TGCGCCAGCAGCCAAAGGGGAGGGCCTACCACCATTGCAACTAATGAAAAACTGTTTTTT